One sample yielded the 26 T cell receptor beta chains listed below, sequenced in a study of blood T cell repertoires in COVID-19. TCRdb's table, derived via immunoSEQ multiplex PCR, lists solely in-frame clones and lacks some. The table lists more than 10,000 clones, roughly 90% of them singletons. The sample comprised peripheral blood. All receptors derive from a human donor in a cohort sampled during active COVID-19.

The rearrangement uses TRBV3-1 (or the pseudogene TRBV3-2) and TRBJ2-3, with D possibly matching TRBD1 (6 bases). The V end was cut by 0 bases, the J end by 2 bases, with 12 bases between. CDR1 is LGHDT and CDR2 is YNNKEL in the germline V gene (reference sequence). This CDR3 has 16 amino acids. The CDR3 loop is CASSQDRGPLTDTQYF. CDR3 nucleotide sequence: TGTGCCAGCAGCCAAGACAGGGGACCCCTCACAGATACGCAGTATTTT.

This sequence joins TRBV3-1 (or the pseudogene TRBV3-2) and TRBJ2-7; 11 bases fit TRBD1. From germline, CDR1 is LGHDT and CDR2 YNNKEL (reference sequence). V gave up 2 bases and J gave up 4 bases; unmatched junction bases: 7. The CDR3 is 16 residues long. As DNA, the CDR3 is TGTGCCAGCAGCCAAAAGGGACAGGGGGATGGGTACGAGCAGTACTTC. Translated, it gives CASSQKGQGDGYEQYF.

The chain employs TRBV12-5 and TRBJ2-1, with TRBD1 identical over 7 bases. The CDR3 is made up of 15 amino acids. V lost 3 bases to trimming and J lost 4 bases; unmatched junction nucleotides: 6. CDR1 is LGHNT, CDR2 FRNRAP, per germline. CDR3 sequence reads: CASGFGRQGYNEQFF. Written as DNA, the CDR3 is TGTGCTAGTGGTTTCGGACGACAGGGTTACAATGAGCAGTTCTTC. Combining the CDR3 with reference TRBV12-5 and TRBJ2-1 gives the whole variable domain DARVTQTPRHKVTEMGQEVTMRCQPILGHNTVFWYRQTMMQGLELLAYFRNRAPLDDSGMPKDRFSAEMPDATLATLKIQPSEPRDSAVYFCASGFGRQGYNEQFFGPGTRLTVL.

V and J are TRBV5-5 and TRBJ2-2; D gene uncertain. The CDR3 runs to 14 residues. Trimming cost V 1 base and J 1 base, with 5 bases left between them. The germline CDR1 and CDR2 sequences are SGHKS and YYEKEE (reference sequence). This CDR3 reads CASSLQRNTGELFF. The CDR3, as DNA: TGTGCCAGCAGCTTGCAGCGGAACACCGGGGAGCTGTTTTTT.

The count of this clone is one. The chain couples TRBV28 to TRBJ1-5, with 7 bases fitting TRBD1. CDR3 length equals 13 residues. The germline CDR1 and CDR2 sequences are MDHEN and SYDVKM. V lost 4 bases and J lost 7; bases outside the gene matches: 4. The CDR3 loop reads CASSSGTVQPQHF. The CDR3 DNA is TGTGCCAGCAGTTCCGGGACAGTACAGCCCCAGCATTTT.

CDR3 region: CASRSQLAGTDTQYF. CDR3 coding DNA: TGTGCCAGCAGGTCCCAGCTAGCCGGCACAGATACGCAGTATTTT. The chain joins TRBV28 to TRBJ2-3; weak D call: TRBD2 (5 bases). The V end lost 6 bases, the J end lost 1 base, and 14 bases lay between the germline ends. The CDR3 length is 15 residues. The germline CDR1 and CDR2 sequences are MDHEN and SYDVKM.

V gene TRBV7-9 combines with J gene TRBJ1-2; D not certain. V lost 6 bases and J lost 0, with 14 bases in between. CDR1 and CDR2 (germline): SEHNR, FQNEAQ (reference sequence). The CDR3 is made up of 15 amino acids. The CDR3 here is CASRPAGFTNYGYTF. The CDR3 DNA is TGTGCCAGCAGACCCGCGGGGTTCACTAACTATGGCTACACCTTC.

This clone appeared once. The chain carries TRBV6-5 and TRBJ1-1; 9 bases are shared with TRBD1. The CDR3 sequence is 15 residues long. The germline CDR1 and CDR2 sequences are MNHEY and SVGAGI. The trim removed 4 bases at V and 4 bases at J, leaving 7 bases unmatched. CDR3 protein: CASSSTGGRSTEAFF. The DNA for the CDR3 is TGTGCCAGCAGTTCCACAGGGGGCAGGAGCACTGAAGCTTTCTTT.

On this clone itself: A read error may account for a junction end that differs from germline. V gene TRBV2 combines with J gene TRBJ2-7, with D possibly matching TRBD1 (6 bases). CDR3 length: 11 amino acids. CDR1 is SNHLY, CDR2 FYNNEI, per germline. The CDR3 nucleotides read TGTGCCAGCAGTGACGAAGGGACATCAGTTTTC. It yields the protein CASSDEGTSVF.

The V and J genes are TRBV14 and TRBJ1-1; D unclear. Trimming shortened V by 1 base and J by 8 bases, and 11 bases separated the two germline ends. Germline V gene data show CDR1 as SGHDN and CDR2 as FVKESK. CDR3 length equals 13 residues. The CDR3 is CASSQVGGREAFF. The CDR3 DNA is TGTGCCAGCAGCCAAGTTGGAGGTCGGGAAGCTTTCTTT.

This chain links TRBV5-1 with TRBJ1-1; D not resolved. With 4 bases removed from V and 1 base from J, the gap between germline ends came to 8 bases. This CDR3 has 13 residues. Looked up from germline, CDR1 is SGHRS and CDR2 is YFSETQ. CDR3 DNA sequence: TGCGCCAGCAGCCCGGCGGGGAACACTGAAGCTTTCTTT. It yields the protein CASSPAGNTEAFF.

The V gene is TRBV7-9, the J gene TRBJ2-2, with 9 bases aligning to TRBD1. The ends lost 2 bases at V and 8 bases at J; junction bases unmatched: 12. CDR1 SEHNR and CDR2 FQNEAQ come from the germline V gene (reference sequence). This CDR3 is 17 amino acids long. This chain's CDR3 is CASSLQGTGSVSGELFF. Here the CDR3 DNA reads TGTGCCAGCAGCTTACAAGGGACAGGGAGCGTTTCTGGGGAGCTGTTTTTT.

The rearrangement uses TRBV10-2 and TRBJ1-2; possible D gene TRBD1, 6 bases. Germline assignment: CDR1 WSHSY and CDR2 SAAADI. Trimming left V 10 bases short and J 6 bases short, with 18 bases between. This CDR3 is 13 amino acids long. The CDR3 DNA reads TGCGCCATCAGAGTGGCAGGGGATAATGGCTACACCTTC. Its protein product is CAIRVAGDNGYTF.

This clone has only one observation. V and J are TRBV4-1 and TRBJ2-6, with D perhaps TRBD2 (6 bases). The CDR3 has 19 residues. Germline CDR1 is MGHRA and CDR2 is YSYEKL. Trimming stripped 3 bases from V and 4 bases from J, with 22 bases between. CDR3: CASSQSSGTSSEGANVLTF. The CDR3 nucleotides read TGCGCCAGCAGCCAGAGTTCCGGGACGTCTAGCGAAGGGGCCAACGTCCTGACTTTC.

This clone has a handful of counts. The J gene is TRBJ2-7, the V gene TRBV7-8; 9 bases fit TRBD2. Trimming cost V 6 bases and J 7 bases; bases outside gene matches: 13. The CDR3 is 15 amino acids. From germline, CDR1 is SGHVS and CDR2 FQNEAQ. The CDR3 DNA reads as TGTGCCAGCAGTCCCCCGGGACTAGCATTCGGGGAGCAGTACTTC. Translation gives CASSPPGLAFGEQYF. Filled out from reference TRBV7-8 and TRBJ2-7, the complete variable domain reads GAGVSQSPRYKVAKRGQDVALRCDPISGHVSLFWYQQALGQGPEFLTYFQNEAQLDKSGLPSDRFFAERPEGSVSTLKIQRTQQEDSAVYLCASSPPGLAFGEQYFGPGTRLTVT.

J is TRBJ2-5 and V is TRBV5-1; possible D gene TRBD1, 6 bases. V gave up 5 bases and J gave up 2 bases, with 13 bases separating them. This CDR3 region has 14 residues. In germline, CDR1 is SGHRS, CDR2 YFSETQ. Written as DNA, the CDR3 is TGCGCCAGCAGTCCCGGACAGTGGCAAGAGACCCAGTACTTC. Encoded protein: CASSPGQWQETQYF.

The chain combines TRBV15 with TRBJ1-1; maybe TRBD1 (5 bases). V was cut by 0 bases and J by 8 bases, with 10 bases left in between. Per germline, CDR1 LNHNV and CDR2 YYDKDF (reference sequence). This CDR3 region has 13 residues. The CDR3 DNA follows: TGTGCCACCAGCAGAGATGGAGGGGAGGAAGCTTTCTTT. This codes for CATSRDGGEEAFF.

This chain links TRBV5-1 with TRBJ2-3; D possibly corresponds to TRBD1 (6 bases). CDR1 is SGHRS and CDR2 is YFSETQ in the germline V gene. This CDR3 comprises 13 residues. Trimming took off 4 bases at V and 5 bases at J, with 11 bases between the two ends. CDR3 DNA: TGCGCCAGCAGCAGAAGGACAGAAGATACGCAGTATTTT. This sequence encodes CASSRRTEDTQYF.

The chain combines TRBV10-3 with TRBJ1-3; possible D gene TRBD1, 6 bases. Trimming took off 6 bases at V and 0 bases at J, with 9 bases between the two ends. Germline V gene sequence: CDR1 ENHRY, CDR2 SYGVKD. The CDR3 extends over 14 amino acids. The CDR3 loop reads CAISRGSSGNTIYF. The CDR3, as DNA: TGTGCCATCAGCAGGGGTTCCTCTGGAAACACCATATATTTT.

The rearrangement joins TRBV9 to TRBJ1-2; 7 bases agree with TRBD1. V dropped 0 bases and J dropped 7; count of bases not matched to a gene: 0. The CDR3 is 12 residues long. The germline V gene has CDR1 SGDLS and CDR2 YYNGEE. CDR3 in amino acids: CASSVGQGGYTF. Written as DNA, the CDR3 is TGTGCCAGCAGCGTAGGACAGGGTGGCTACACCTTC.

The rearrangement joins TRBV7-8 to TRBJ2-3; 12 nucleotides agree with TRBD2. The germline V gene has CDR1 SGHVS and CDR2 FQNEAQ. This CDR3 contains 15 residues. V dropped 4 bases and J dropped 6; count of bases not matched to a gene: 5. CDR3 loop: CASSSVTSGSDTQYF. The CDR3 DNA sequence: TGTGCCAGCAGCTCCGTGACTAGCGGGAGTGATACGCAGTATTTT.

The chain is built from TRBV2 and TRBJ1-1; possibly TRBD1 for D (5 bases). CDR3 length: 13 amino acids. The V and J ends lost 6 bases and 0 bases respectively, with 8 bases between them. The germline V gene has CDR1 SNHLY and CDR2 FYNNEI. The CDR3 spells CASSRQMNTEAFF. DNA of the CDR3: TGTGCCAGCAGCCGACAGATGAACACTGAAGCTTTCTTT.

The J gene is TRBJ2-5, the V gene TRBV7-2; D might be TRBD1 (6 bases). Between the trimmed V and J ends, which lost 4 bases and 5 bases, there was a span of 17 bases. The CDR3 spans 15 residues. Per germline, CDR1 SGHTA and CDR2 FQGNSA. CDR3 in DNA: TGTGCCAGCAGCTCCCTCAGGGGTATGCGGGAGACCCAGTACTTC. This encodes CASSSLRGMRETQYF.

The chain uses TRBV7-2 and TRBJ2-5; 7 bases are a match to TRBD1. CDR3 length: 14 amino acids. With V trimmed by 1 base and J by 5 bases, 4 bases remained unmatched. Per germline, CDR1 SGHTA and CDR2 FQGNSA. CDR3 coding DNA: TGTGCCAGCAGCTTAGACACAGGGGCCGAGACCCAGTACTTC. Amino acid sequence: CASSLDTGAETQYF.

This chain joins TRBV3-1 (or the pseudogene TRBV3-2) and TRBJ2-5, with TRBD2 as a possible D gene (6 bases). CDR3 length equals 16 residues. The germline V gene encodes CDR1 LGHDT and CDR2 YNNKEL (reference sequence). Trimming stripped 1 base from V and 5 bases from J, with 17 bases between. DNA for the CDR3: TGTGCCAGCAGCCAAGGTGGCGGGGCGCTCCCGGAGACCCAGTACTTC. It is translated as CASSQGGGALPETQYF.

This chain joins TRBV3-1 (or the pseudogene TRBV3-2) and TRBJ2-7; D is possibly TRBD1 (5 bases). Trimming removed 4 bases from V and 2 bases from J, with 6 bases in between. This CDR3 comprises 12 residues. CDR1 is LGHDT, CDR2 YNNKEL, per germline (reference sequence). For the CDR3, the DNA is TGTGCCAGCAGCCTGGACACCTACGAGCAGTACTTC. As protein: CASSLDTYEQYF.